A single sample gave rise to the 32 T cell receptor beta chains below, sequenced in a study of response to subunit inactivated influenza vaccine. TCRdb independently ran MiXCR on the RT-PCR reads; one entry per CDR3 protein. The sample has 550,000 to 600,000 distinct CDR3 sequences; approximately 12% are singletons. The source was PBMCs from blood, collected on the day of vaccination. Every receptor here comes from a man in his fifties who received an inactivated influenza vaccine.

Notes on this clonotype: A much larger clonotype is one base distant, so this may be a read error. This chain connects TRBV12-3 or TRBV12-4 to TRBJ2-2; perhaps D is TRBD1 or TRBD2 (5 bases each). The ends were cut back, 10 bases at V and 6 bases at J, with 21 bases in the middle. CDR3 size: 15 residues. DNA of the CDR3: TGTGCCATCAGACTCCAGCTGGGGGTGGCCGGGGAGCTGTTTTTT. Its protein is CAIRLQLGVAGELFF.

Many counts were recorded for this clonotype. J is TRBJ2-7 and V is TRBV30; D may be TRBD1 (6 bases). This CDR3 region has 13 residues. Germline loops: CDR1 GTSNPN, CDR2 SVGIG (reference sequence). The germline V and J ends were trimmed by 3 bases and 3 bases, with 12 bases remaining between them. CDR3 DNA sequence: TGTGCCTGGAGCCTGGGACACGACTACGAGCAGTACTTC. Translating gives CAWSLGHDYEQYF.

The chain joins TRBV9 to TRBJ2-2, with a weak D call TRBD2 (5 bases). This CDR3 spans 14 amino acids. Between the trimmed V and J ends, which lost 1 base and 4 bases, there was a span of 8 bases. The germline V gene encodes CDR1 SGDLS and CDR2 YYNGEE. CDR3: CASSVPSGTGELFF. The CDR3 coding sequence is TGTGCCAGCAGCGTACCAAGCGGCACCGGGGAGCTGTTTTTT.

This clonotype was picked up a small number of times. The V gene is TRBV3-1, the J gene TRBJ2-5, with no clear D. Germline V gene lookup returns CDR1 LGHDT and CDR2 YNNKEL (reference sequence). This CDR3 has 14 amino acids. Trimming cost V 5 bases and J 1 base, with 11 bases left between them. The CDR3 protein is CASSKRVFQETQYF. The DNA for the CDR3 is TGTGCCAGCAGCAAAAGGGTCTTCCAAGAGACCCAGTACTTC.

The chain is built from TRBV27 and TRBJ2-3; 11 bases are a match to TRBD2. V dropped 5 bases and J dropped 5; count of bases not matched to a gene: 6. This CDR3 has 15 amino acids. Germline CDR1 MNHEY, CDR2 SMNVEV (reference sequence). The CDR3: CASSTLSGGGDTQYF. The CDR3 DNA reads TGTGCCAGCAGTACACTTAGCGGGGGGGGAGATACGCAGTATTTT.

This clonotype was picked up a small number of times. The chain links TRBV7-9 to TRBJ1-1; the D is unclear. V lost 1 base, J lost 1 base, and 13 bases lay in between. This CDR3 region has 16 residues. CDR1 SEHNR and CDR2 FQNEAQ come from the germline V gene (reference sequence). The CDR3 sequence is CASSLGLWTENTEAFF. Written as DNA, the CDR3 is TGTGCCAGCAGCTTAGGTCTATGGACCGAGAACACTGAAGCTTTCTTT. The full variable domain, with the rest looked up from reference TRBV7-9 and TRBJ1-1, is DTGVSQNPRHKITKRGQNVTFRCDPISEHNRLYWYRQTLGQGPEFLTYFQNEAQLEKSRLLSDRFSAERPKGSFSTLEIQRTEQGDSAMYLCASSLGLWTENTEAFFGQGTRLTVV.

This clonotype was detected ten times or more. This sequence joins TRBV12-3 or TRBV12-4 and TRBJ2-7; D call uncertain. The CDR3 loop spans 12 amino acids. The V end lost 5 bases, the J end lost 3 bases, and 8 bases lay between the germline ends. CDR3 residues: CASSGNYYEQYF. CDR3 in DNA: TGTGCCAGCAGTGGAAATTACTACGAGCAGTACTTC.

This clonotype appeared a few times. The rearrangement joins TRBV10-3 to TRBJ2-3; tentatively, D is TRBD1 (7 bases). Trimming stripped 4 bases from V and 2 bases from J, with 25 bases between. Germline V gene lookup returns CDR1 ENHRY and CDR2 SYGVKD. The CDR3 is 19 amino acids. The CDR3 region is CAISVRDRDLQQLTDTQYF. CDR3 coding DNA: TGTGCCATCAGTGTGCGGGACAGAGATTTACAACAGCTCACAGATACGCAGTATTTT.

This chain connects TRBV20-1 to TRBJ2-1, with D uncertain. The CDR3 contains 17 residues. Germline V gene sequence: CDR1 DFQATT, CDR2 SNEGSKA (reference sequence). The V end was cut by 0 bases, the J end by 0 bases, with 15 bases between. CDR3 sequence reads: CSARDQAKAASYNEQFF. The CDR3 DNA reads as TGCAGTGCTAGAGATCAAGCGAAGGCGGCCTCCTACAATGAGCAGTTCTTC.

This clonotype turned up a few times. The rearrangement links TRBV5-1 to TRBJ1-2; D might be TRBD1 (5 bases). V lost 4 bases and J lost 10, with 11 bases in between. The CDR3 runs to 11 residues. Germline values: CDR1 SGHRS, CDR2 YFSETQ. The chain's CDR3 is CASSHDSIYTF. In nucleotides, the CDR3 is TGCGCCAGCAGCCACGACAGTATCTACACCTTC.

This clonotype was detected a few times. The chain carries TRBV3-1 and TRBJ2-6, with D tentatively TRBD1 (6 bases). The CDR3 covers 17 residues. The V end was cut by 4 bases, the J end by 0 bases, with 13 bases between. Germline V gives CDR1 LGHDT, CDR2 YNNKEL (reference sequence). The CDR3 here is CASSRVGHISGANVLTF. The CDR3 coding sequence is TGTGCCAGCAGCCGCGTGGGACATATCTCTGGGGCCAACGTCCTGACTTTC.

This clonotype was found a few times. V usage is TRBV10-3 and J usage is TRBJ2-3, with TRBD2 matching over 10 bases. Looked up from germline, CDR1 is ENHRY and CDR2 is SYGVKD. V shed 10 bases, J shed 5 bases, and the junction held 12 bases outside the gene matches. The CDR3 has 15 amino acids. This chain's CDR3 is CATQGTSGVRDTQYF. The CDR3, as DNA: TGTGCCACGCAAGGAACTAGCGGGGTCAGAGATACGCAGTATTTT.

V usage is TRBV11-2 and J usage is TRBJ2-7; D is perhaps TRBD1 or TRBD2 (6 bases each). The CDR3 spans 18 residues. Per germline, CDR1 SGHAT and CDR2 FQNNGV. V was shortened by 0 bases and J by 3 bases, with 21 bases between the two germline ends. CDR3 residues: CASSLDLGGGASYYEQYF. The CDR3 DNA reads TGTGCCAGCAGCTTAGATTTGGGGGGCGGTGCGTCCTACTACGAGCAGTACTTC.

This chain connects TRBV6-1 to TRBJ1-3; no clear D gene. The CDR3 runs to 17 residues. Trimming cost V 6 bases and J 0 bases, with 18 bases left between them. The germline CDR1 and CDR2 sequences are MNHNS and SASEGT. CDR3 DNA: TGTGCCAGCAGCCCGGACTTTCCACCTTACTCTGGAAACACCATATATTTT. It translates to CASSPDFPPYSGNTIYF.

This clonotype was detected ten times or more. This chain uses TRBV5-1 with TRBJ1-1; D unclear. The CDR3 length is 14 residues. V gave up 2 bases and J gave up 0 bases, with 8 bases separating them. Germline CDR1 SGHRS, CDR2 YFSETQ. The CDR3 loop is CASSFGVVNTEAFF. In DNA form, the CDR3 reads TGCGCCAGCAGCTTCGGGGTCGTGAACACTGAAGCTTTCTTT.

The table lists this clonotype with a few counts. The CDR3 protein is CASNMLAGGQDTQYF. CDR3 coding DNA: TGTGCCAGCAACATGCTAGCGGGGGGACAAGATACGCAGTATTTT. The chain combines TRBV7-2 with TRBJ2-3; 11 nucleotides line up with TRBD2. The germline V gene encodes CDR1 SGHTA and CDR2 FQGNSA. V dropped 7 bases and J dropped 5; count of bases not matched to a gene: 8. This CDR3 is 15 amino acids long.

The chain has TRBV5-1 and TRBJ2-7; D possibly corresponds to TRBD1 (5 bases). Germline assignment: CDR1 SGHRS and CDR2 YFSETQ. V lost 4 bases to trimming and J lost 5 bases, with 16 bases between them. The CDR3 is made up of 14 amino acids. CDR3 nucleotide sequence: TGCGCCAGCAGCACGTCGGTGGGGCACCACGAGCAGTACTTC. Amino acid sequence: CASSTSVGHHEQYF.

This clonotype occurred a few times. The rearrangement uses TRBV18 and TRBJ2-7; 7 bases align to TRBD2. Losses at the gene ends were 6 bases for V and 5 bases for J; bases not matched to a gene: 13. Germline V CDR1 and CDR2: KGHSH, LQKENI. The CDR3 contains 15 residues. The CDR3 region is CASSQFVEGRDEQYF. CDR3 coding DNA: TGTGCCAGCTCCCAGTTTGTCGAGGGGAGGGACGAGCAGTACTTC.

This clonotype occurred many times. CDR3: CASSWSFKDTQYF. CDR3 DNA: TGTGCCAGCAGCTGGAGCTTTAAAGATACGCAGTATTTT. The chain combines TRBV5-6 with TRBJ2-3; D call uncertain. Looked up from germline, CDR1 is SGHDT and CDR2 is YYEEEE. Trimming shortened V by 3 bases and J by 5 bases, and 10 bases separated the two germline ends. The CDR3 runs to 13 residues.

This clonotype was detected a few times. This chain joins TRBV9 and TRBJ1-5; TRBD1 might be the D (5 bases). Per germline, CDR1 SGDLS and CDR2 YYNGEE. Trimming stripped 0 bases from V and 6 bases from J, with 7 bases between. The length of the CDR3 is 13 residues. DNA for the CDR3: TGTGCCAGCAGCGTAGACGGGGGTCAGCCCCAGCATTTT. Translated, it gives CASSVDGGQPQHF.

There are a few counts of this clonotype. The CDR3 coding sequence is TGCAGTGCTAGAAATCCCTCGGGCACCGGGGAGCTGTTTTTT. It is translated as CSARNPSGTGELFF. V usage is TRBV20-1 and J usage is TRBJ2-2; D call uncertain. The CDR3 contains 14 residues. V gave up 2 bases and J gave up 4 bases, with 11 bases separating them. Per germline, CDR1 DFQATT and CDR2 SNEGSKA (reference sequence).

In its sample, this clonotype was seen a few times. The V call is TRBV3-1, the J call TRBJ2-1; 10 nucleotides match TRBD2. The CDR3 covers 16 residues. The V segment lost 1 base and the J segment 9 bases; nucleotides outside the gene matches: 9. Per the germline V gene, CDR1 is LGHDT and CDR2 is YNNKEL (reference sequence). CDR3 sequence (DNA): TGTGCCAGCAGCCAAGTCCGGACTAGCGGCTTAGGTGAGCAGTTCTTC. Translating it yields CASSQVRTSGLGEQFF.

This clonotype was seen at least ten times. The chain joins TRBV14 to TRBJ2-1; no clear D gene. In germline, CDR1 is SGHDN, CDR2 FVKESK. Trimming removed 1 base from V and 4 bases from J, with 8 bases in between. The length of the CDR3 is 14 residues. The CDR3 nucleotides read TGTGCCAGCAGCCAAGCCTCAGGTTACAATGAGCAGTTCTTC. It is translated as CASSQASGYNEQFF.

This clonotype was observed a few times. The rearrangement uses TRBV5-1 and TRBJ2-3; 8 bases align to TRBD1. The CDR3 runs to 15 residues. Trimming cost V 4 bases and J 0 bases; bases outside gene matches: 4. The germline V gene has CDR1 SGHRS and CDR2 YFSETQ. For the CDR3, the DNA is TGCGCCAGCAGCACACAGGGGGTTAGCACAGATACGCAGTATTTT. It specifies CASSTQGVSTDTQYF.

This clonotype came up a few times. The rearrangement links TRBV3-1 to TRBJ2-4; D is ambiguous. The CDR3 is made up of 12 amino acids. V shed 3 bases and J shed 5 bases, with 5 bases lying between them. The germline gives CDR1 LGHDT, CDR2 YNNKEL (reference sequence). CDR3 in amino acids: CASSQRENIQYF. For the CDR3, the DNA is TGTGCCAGCAGCCAGCGAGAAAACATTCAGTACTTC. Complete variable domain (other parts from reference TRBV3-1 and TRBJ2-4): DTAVSQTPKYLVTQMGNDKSIKCEQNLGHDTMYWYKQDSKKFLKIMFSYNNKELIINETVPNRFSPKSPDKAHLNLHINSLELGDSAVYFCASSQRENIQYFGAGTRLSVL.

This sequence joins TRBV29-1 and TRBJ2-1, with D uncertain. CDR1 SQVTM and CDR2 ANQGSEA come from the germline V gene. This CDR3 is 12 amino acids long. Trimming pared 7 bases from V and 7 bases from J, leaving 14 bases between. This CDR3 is CSGYSDHNEQFF. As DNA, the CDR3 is TGCAGCGGATATTCGGACCATAATGAGCAGTTCTTC.

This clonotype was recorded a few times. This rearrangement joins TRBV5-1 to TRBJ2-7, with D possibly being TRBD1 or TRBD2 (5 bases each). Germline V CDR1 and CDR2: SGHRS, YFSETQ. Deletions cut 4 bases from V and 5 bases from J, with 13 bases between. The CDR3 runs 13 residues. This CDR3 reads CASSLTRDHEQYF. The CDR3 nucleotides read TGCGCCAGCAGCCTCACCCGGGACCACGAGCAGTACTTC. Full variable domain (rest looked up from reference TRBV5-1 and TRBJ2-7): KAGVTQTPRYLIKTRGQQVTLSCSPISGHRSVSWYQQTPGQGLQFLFEYFSETQRNKGNFPGRFSGRQFSNSRSEMNVSTLELGDSALYLCASSLTRDHEQYFGPGTRLTVT.

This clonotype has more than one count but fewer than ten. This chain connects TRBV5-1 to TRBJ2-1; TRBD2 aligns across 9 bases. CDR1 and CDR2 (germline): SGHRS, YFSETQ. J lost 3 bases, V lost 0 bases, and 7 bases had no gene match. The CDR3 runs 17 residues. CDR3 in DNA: TGCGCCAGCAGCTTGGAAGGTAGCGGGGGCGGCTACAATGAGCAGTTCTTC. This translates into CASSLEGSGGGYNEQFF.

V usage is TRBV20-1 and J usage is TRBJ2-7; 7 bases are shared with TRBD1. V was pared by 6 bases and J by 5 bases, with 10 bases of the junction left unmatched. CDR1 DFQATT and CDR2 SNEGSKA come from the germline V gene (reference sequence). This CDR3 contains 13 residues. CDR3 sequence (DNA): TGCAGTGCAGGGGCAGGGGGAGAAAACGAGCAGTACTTC. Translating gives CSAGAGGENEQYF.

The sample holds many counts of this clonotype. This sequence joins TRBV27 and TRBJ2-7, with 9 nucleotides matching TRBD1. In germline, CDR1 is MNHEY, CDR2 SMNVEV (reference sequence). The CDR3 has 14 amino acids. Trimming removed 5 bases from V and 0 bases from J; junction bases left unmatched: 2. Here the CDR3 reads CASSIQGASYEQYF. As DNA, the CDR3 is TGTGCCAGCAGTATACAGGGGGCCTCCTACGAGCAGTACTTC.

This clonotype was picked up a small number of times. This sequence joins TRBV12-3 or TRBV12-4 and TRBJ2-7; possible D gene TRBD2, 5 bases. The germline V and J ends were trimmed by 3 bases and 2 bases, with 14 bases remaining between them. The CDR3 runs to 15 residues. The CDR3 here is CASSFGYSGTYEQYF. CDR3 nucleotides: TGTGCCAGCAGTTTTGGCTATTCGGGGACCTACGAGCAGTACTTC.

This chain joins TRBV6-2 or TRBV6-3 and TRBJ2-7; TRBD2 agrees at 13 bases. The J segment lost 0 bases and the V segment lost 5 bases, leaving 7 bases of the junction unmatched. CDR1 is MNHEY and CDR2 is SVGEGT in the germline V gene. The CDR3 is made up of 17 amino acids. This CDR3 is CASSLTSGRSFSYEQYF. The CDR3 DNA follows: TGTGCCAGCAGTCTGACTAGCGGGAGGTCCTTCTCCTACGAGCAGTACTTC.